Sequencing of this T cell receptor beta chain was carried out in a study of T cell repertoires in cytomegalovirus infection (dated by TCRdb to the late 2010s). For the wider study: Donor HLA type was relevant to the analysis, as public TCR beta signatures indicated carriage of CMV infection together with the matching HLA type. Study-wide findings and limitations: The ex vivo response was dominated by HLA-C-restricted CMV-specific TCR beta clonotypes, and the single most frequent clonotype in two of eight donors was supplied by these HLA-C-restricted clonotypes. In both this cohort and an independent cohort of approximately 350 donors, the cumulative frequency of public TCR beta family members distinguished carriers of CMV infection plus the relevant HLA type.

The sequencer was an Illumina HiSeq 1500. TCRdb trimmed the raw reads at Q25, called clones with MiXCR and kept productive beta chains. Here each entry gathers all rows of one CDR3 protein and keeps the most common genes and DNA. The sample has under 200,000 distinct CDR3 sequences on record, approximately 9.7% of them singletons. The biggest ten clones account for approximately 4.2% of the sample. Via the germline V gene, CDR1 is SGHDT and CDR2 YYEEEE. At the junction V is shortened by 2 bases and J by 3 bases, with 12 bases in between. The CDR3 covers 16 residues, taking in both the cysteine and the phenylalanine. The DNA shown is the 48-base CDR3, in frame from base 1. Of note for this clonotype: The specificity of this receptor is unknown. Base qualities are missing; no much larger clone stands one base away.

This sequence was found in a human donor in good health (CMV status not recorded). Some clones in this sample may be carry-over from other donors' samples. In this chain, TRBV5-6 is recombined with TRBJ2-6; the D region possibly corresponds to TRBD1 (6 bases align). Sequencing used PBMCs. CDR3 protein: CASSFDQGYGANVLTF. The nucleotides are TGTGCCAGCAGCTTCGATCAGGGGTATGGGGCCAACGTCCTGACTTTC.